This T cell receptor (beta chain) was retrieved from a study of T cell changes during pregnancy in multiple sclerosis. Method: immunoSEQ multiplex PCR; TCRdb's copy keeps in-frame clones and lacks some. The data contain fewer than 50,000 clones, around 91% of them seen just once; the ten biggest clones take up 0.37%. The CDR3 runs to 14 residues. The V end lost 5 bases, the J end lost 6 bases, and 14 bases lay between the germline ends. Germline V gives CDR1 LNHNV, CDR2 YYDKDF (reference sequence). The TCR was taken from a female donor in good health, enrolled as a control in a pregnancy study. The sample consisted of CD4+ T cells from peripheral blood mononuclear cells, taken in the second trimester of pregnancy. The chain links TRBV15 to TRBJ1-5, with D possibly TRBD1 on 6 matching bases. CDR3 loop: CATSAQGSGQPQHF. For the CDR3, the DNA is TGTGCCACCAGCGCACAGGGATCAGGTCAGCCCCAGCATTTT.